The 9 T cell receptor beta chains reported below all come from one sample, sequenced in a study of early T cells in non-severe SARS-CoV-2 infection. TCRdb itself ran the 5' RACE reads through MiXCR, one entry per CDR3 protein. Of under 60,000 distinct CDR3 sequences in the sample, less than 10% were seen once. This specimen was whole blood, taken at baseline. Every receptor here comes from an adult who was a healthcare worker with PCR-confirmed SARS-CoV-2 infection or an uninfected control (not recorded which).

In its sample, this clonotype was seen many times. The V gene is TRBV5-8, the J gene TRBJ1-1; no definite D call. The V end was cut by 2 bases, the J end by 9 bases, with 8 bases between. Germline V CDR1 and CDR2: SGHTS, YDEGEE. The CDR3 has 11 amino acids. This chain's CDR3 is CASSFYGQAFF. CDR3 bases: TGTGCCAGCAGCTTTTATGGACAAGCTTTCTTT.

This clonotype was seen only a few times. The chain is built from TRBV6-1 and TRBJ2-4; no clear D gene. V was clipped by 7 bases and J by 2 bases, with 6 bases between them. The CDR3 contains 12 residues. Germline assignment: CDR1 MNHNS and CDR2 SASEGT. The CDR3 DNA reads TGTGCCAGCACCCGGACCAAAAACATTCAGTACTTC. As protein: CASTRTKNIQYF.

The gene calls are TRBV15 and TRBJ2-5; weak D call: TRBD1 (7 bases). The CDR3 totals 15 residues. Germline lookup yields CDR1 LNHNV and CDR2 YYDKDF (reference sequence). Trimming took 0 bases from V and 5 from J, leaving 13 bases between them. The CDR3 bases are TGTGCCACCAGCAGAGATCAGGGGGGCGACGAGACCCAGTACTTC. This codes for CATSRDQGGDETQYF.

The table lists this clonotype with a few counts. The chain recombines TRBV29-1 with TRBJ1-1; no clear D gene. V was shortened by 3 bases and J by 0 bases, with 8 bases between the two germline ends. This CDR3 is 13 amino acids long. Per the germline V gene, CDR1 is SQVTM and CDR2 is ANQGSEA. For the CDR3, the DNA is TGCAGCGTTGAGAGAAGACTGAACACTGAAGCTTTCTTT. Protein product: CSVERRLNTEAFF.

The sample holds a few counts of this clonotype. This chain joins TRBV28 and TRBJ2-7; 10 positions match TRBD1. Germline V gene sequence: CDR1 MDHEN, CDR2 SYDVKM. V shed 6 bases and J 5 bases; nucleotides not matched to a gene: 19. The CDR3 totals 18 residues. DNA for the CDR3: TGTGCCAGCAGGTCCGGGACAGGGGCGCCCCGCCAAACTCACGAGCAGTACTTC. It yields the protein CASRSGTGAPRQTHEQYF.

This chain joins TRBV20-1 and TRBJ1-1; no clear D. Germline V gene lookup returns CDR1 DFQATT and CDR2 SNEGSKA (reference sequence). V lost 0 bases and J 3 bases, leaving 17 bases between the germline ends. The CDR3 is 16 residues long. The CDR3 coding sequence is TGCAGTGCTAGAGATGGCGGCAGGCCGAGAGACACTGAAGCTTTCTTT. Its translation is CSARDGGRPRDTEAFF.

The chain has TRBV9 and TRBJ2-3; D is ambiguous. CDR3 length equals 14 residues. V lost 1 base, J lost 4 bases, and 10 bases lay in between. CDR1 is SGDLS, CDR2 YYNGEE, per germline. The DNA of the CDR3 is TGTGCCAGCAGCGTACTGGGCCGTCCAGATACGCAGTATTTT. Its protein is CASSVLGRPDTQYF.

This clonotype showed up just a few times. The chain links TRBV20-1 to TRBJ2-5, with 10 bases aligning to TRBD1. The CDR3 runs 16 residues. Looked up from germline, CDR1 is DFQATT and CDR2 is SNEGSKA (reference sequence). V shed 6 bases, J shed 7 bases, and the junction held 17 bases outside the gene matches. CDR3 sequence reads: CSADFDRGQERMTQYF. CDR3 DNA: TGCAGTGCCGATTTTGACAGGGGGCAAGAGAGAATGACCCAGTACTTC.

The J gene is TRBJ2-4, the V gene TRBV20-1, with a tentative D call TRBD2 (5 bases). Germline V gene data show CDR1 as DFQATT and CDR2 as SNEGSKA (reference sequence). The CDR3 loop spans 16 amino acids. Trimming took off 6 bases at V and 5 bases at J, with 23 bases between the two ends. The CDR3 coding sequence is TGCAGTGCACTAGACCCCTACCGCACGGAAGAAAACATTCAGTACTTC. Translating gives CSALDPYRTEENIQYF.